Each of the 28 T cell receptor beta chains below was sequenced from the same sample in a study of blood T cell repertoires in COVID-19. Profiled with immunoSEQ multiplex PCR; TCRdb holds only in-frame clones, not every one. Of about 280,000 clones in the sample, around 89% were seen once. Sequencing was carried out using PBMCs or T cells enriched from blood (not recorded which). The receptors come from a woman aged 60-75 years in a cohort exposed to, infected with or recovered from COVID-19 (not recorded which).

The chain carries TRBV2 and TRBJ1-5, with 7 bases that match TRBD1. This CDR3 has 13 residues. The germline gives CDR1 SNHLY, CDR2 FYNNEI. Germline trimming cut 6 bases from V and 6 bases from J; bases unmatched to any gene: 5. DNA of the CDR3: TGTGCCAGCAGAACCACAGGGGCTCAGCCCCAGCATTTT. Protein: CASRTTGAQPQHF.

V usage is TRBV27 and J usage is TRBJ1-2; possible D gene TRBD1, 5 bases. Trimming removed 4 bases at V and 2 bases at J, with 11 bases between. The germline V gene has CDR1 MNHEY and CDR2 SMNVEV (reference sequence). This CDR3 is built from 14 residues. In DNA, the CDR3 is TGTGCCAGCAGTTCTCTCAGGGAAAACTATGGCTACACCTTC. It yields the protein CASSSLRENYGYTF.

The CDR3 coding sequence is TGTGCCAGCAGTGGGGAAAGCGGGGCAAATGAGCAGTTCTTC. Protein: CASSGESGANEQFF. V and J are TRBV25-1 and TRBJ2-1, with 7 positions matching TRBD2. Unmatched junction bases numbered 7, after V lost 4 bases and J lost 7 bases. This CDR3 spans 14 amino acids. Per germline, CDR1 MGHDK and CDR2 SYGVNS.

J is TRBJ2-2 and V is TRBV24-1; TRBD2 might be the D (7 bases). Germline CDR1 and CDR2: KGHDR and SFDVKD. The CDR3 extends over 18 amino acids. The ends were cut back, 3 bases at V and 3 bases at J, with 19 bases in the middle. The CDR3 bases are TGTGCCACCAGTGATCCCCGAGGCGGGGGCTCCGACACCGGGGAGCTGTTTTTT. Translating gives CATSDPRGGGSDTGELFF.

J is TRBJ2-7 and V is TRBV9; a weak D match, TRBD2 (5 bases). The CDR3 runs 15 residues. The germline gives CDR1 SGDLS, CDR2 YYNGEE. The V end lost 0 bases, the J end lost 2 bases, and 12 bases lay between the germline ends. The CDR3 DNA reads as TGTGCCAGCAGCGTAGACGGGGTCGGCACCTACGAGCAGTACTTC. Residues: CASSVDGVGTYEQYF.

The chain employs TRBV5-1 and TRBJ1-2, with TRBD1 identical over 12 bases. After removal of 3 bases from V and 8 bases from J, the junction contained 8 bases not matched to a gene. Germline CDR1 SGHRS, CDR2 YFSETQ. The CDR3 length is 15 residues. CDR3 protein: CASSSGQGATTGYTF. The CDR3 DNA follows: TGCGCCAGCAGCTCGGGACAGGGGGCTACTACCGGCTACACCTTC. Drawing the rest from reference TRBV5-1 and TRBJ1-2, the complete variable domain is KAGVTQTPRYLIKTRGQQVTLSCSPISGHRSVSWYQQTPGQGLQFLFEYFSETQRNKGNFPGRFSGRQFSNSRSEMNVSTLELGDSALYLCASSSGQGATTGYTFGSGTRLTVV.

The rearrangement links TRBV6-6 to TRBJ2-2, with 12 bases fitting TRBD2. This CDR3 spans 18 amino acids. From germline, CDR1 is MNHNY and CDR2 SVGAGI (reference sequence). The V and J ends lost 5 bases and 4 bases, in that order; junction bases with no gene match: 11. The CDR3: CASSPGPPGLAGTGELFF. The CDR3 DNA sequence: TGTGCCAGCAGTCCCGGACCTCCGGGACTAGCGGGCACCGGGGAGCTGTTTTTT.

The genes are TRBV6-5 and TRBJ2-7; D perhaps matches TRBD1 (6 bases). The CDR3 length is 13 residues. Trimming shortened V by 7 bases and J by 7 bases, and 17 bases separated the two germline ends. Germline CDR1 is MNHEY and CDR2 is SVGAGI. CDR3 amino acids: CASTPRTASEQYF. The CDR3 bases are TGTGCCAGCACCCCACGGACAGCCTCGGAGCAGTACTTC.

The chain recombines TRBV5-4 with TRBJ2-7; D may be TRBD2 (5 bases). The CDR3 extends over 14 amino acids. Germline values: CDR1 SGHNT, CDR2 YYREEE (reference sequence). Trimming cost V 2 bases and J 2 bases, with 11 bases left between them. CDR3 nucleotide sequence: TGTGCCAGCAGCTTTCGAGGAGGTCCCTACGAGCAGTACTTC. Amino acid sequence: CASSFRGGPYEQYF.

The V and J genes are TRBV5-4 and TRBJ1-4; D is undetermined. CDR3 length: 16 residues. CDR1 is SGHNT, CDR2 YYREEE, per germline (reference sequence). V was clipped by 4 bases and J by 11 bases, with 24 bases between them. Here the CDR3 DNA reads TGTGCCAGCAGCCCAAACAAAGGTCCAGGCTTTTCCAAACTGTTTTTT. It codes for CASSPNKGPGFSKLFF.

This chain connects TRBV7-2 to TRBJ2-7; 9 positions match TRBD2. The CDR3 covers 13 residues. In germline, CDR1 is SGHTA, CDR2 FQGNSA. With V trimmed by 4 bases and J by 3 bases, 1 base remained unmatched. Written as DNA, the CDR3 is TGTGCCAGCAGCTCTAGCGGGAACTACGAGCAGTACTTC. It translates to CASSSSGNYEQYF.

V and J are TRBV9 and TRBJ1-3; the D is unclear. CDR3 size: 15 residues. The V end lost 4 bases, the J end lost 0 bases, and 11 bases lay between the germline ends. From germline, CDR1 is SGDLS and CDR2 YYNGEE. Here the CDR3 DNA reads TGTGCCAGCAGCCCCTTCGGGGACTCTGGAAACACCATATATTTT. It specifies CASSPFGDSGNTIYF.

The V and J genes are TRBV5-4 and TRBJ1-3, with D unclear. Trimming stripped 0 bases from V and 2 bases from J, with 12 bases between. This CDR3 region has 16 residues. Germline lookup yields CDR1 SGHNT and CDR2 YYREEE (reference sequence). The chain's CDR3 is CASSLAAARTGNTIYF. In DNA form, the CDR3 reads TGTGCCAGCAGCTTGGCTGCGGCCCGGACTGGAAACACCATATATTTT.

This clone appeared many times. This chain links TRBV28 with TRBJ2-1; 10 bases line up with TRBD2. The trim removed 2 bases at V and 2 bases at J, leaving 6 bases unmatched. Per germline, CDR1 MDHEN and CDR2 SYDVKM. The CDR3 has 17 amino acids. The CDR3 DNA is TGTGCCAGCAGTTTACCAATCCTAGCGGGAGCCTACAATGAGCAGTTCTTC. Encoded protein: CASSLPILAGAYNEQFF.

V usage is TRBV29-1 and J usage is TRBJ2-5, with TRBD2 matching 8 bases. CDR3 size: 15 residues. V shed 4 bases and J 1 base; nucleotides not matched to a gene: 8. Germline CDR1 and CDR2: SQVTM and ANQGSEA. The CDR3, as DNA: TGCAGCGTTGGCGGGGGCGGGAGGCCCCAAGAGACCCAGTACTTC. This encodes CSVGGGGRPQETQYF.

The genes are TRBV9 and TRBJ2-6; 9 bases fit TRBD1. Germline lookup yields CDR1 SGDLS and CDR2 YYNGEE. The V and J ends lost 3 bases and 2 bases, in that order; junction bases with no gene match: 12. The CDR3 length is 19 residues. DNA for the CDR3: TGTGCCAGCAGCGCCCAGCTACAGGGGGCAGGCGCTGGGGCCAACGTCCTGACTTTC. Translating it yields CASSAQLQGAGAGANVLTF.

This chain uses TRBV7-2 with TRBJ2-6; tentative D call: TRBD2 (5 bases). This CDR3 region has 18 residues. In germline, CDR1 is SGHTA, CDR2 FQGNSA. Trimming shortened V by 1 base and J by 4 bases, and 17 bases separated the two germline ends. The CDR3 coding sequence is TGTGCCAGCAGCTTAGAGCGGCACACCGTCGTGGGGGCCAACGTCCTGACTTTC. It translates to CASSLERHTVVGANVLTF.

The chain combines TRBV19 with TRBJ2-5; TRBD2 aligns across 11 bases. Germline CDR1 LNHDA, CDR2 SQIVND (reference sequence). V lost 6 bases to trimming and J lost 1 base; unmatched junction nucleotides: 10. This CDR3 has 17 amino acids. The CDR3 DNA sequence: TGTGCCAGTAGCAAACCGACCCTAGCGGGAGGCCAAGAGACCCAGTACTTC. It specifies CASSKPTLAGGQETQYF.

CDR3 sequence reads: CASSLGATSSKSPLHF. CDR3 DNA: TGTGCCAGCAGTTTGGGGGCAACAAGTTCAAAATCACCCCTCCACTTT. The chain uses TRBV6-5 and TRBJ1-6, with D perhaps matching TRBD1 (6 bases). V lost 4 bases to trimming and J lost 10 bases, with 20 bases between them. Per germline, CDR1 MNHEY and CDR2 SVGAGI. The CDR3 consists of 16 residues.

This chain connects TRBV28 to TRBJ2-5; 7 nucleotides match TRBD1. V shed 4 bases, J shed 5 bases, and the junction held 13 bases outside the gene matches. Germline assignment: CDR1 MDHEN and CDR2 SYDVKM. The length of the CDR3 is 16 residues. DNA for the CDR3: TGTGCCAGCAGTTCCCTCCTGACAGGGTGGAGGGAGACCCAGTACTTC. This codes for CASSSLLTGWRETQYF.

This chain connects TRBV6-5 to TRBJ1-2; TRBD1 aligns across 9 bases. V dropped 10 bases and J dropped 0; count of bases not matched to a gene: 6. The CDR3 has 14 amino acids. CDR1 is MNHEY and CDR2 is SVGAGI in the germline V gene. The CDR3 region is CATRQGESNYGYTF. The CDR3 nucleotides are TGTGCCACCCGACAGGGGGAATCTAACTATGGCTACACCTTC.

The CDR3 bases are TGTGCCAAATTACACCCCGGGGACAGGTGGGGTTCGTATGGCTACACCTTC. This translates into CAKLHPGDRWGSYGYTF. This sequence joins TRBV19 and TRBJ1-2, with 8 bases identical to TRBD1. The CDR3 runs to 17 residues. Germline trimming cut 10 bases from V and 5 bases from J; bases unmatched to any gene: 21. The germline CDR1 and CDR2 sequences are LNHDA and SQIVND (reference sequence).

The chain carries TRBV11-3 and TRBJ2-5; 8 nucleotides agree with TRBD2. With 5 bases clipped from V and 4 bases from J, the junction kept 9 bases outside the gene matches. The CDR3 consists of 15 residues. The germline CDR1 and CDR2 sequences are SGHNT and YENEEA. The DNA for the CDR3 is TGTGCCAGCAGCACCACCCTCGGGGGGGGAGAGACCCAGTACTTC. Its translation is CASSTTLGGGETQYF.

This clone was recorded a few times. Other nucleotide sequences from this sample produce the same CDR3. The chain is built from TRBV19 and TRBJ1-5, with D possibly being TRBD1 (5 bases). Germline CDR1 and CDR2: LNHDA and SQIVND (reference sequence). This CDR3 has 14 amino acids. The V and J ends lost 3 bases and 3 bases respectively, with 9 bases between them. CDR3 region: CASSIRDSNQPQHF. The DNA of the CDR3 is TGTGCCAGTAGTATCCGGGACTCCAATCAGCCCCAGCATTTT.

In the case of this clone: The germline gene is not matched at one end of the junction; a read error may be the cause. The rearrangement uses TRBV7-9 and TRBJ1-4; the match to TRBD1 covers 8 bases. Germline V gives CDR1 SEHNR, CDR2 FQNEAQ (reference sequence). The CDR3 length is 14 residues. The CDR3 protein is CVSSDGTGTEKLFF. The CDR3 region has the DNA TGTGTCAGCAGCGACGGGACAGGAACCGAAAAACTGTTTTTT. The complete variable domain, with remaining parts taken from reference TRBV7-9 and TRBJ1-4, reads DTGVSQNPRHKITKRGQNVTFRCDPISEHNRLYWYRQTLGQGPEFLTYFQNEAQLEKSRLLSDRFSAERPKGSFSTLEIQRTEQGDSAMYLCVSSDGTGTEKLFFGSGTQLSVL.

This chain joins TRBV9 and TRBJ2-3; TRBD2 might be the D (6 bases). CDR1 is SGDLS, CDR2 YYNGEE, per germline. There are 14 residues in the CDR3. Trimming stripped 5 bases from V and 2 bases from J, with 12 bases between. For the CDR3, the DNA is TGTGCCAGCAGTCGCCGGGACTCCACAGATACGCAGTATTTT. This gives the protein CASSRRDSTDTQYF.

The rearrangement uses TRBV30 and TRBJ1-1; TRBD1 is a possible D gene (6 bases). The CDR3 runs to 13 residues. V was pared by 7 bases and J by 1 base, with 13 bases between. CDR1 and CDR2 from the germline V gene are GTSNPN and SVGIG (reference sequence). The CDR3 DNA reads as TGTGCCTCGAGGACAGCTGGGAACACTGAAGCTTTCTTT. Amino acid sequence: CASRTAGNTEAFF.

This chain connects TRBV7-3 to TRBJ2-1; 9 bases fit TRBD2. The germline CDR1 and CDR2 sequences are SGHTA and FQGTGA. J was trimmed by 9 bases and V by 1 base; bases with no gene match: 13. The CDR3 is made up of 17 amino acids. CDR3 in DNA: TGTGCCAGCAGCTTAAGGGGCGGGAGGGCCTCTTTCGGTGAGCAGTTCTTC. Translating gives CASSLRGGRASFGEQFF.